These 10 T cell receptor beta chains were all obtained from the same sample, sequenced in a study of blood T cell repertoires in COVID-19. Using immunoSEQ multiplex PCR, the repertoire was profiled, and TCRdb retains in-frame clones only, with some absent. This sample has hundreds of thousands of clones, with roughly nine tenths found just once. The specimen sequenced was PBMCs or T cells enriched from blood (not recorded which). The receptors were gathered from a man aged 18 to 30 who had recovered from COVID-19.

The rearrangement links TRBV7-9 to TRBJ2-1, with D possibly TRBD2 on 7 matching bases. V lost 5 bases to trimming and J lost 4 bases, with 18 bases between them. Germline V gives CDR1 SEHNR, CDR2 FQNEAQ (reference sequence). The CDR3 extends over 16 amino acids. The CDR3 is CASSRGAGRGYNEQFF. The CDR3 DNA follows: TGTGCCAGCAGCCGCGGGGCAGGGAGGGGGTACAATGAGCAGTTCTTC.

The chain joins TRBV6-1 to TRBJ2-1; 12 bases match TRBD2. Germline CDR1 MNHNS, CDR2 SASEGT. V shed 3 bases, J shed 7 bases, and the junction held 4 bases outside the gene matches. The CDR3 contains 15 residues. The CDR3 nucleotides are TGTGCCAGCAGTGAGCGACTAGCGGGAGTAAATGAGCAGTTCTTC. Translation gives CASSERLAGVNEQFF.

The J gene is TRBJ1-1, the V gene TRBV28; 12 bases fit TRBD1. The germline gives CDR1 MDHEN, CDR2 SYDVKM. Germline trimming cut 4 bases from V and 6 bases from J; bases unmatched to any gene: 6. This CDR3 has 15 residues. CDR3 amino acids: CASSSAGTGGPEAFF. CDR3 sequence (DNA): TGTGCCAGCAGTTCAGCCGGGACAGGGGGCCCTGAAGCTTTCTTT.

The chain combines TRBV25-1 with TRBJ2-2; 8 bases align to TRBD2. This CDR3 region has 16 residues. Germline values: CDR1 MGHDK, CDR2 SYGVNS. After removal of 4 bases from V and 5 bases from J, the junction contained 9 bases not matched to a gene. CDR3 nucleotides: TGTGCCAGCAGTGTGTCGCTAGCGGGTAGAACCGGGGAGCTGTTTTTT. Its translation is CASSVSLAGRTGELFF.

V is TRBV11-1 and J is TRBJ1-1; the D is unclear. V dropped 4 bases and J dropped 0 bases, with 12 bases sitting between them. CDR3 length: 15 amino acids. Germline-derived CDR1 and CDR2 are SGHAT and FQDESV (reference sequence). CDR3 coding DNA: TGTGCCAGCAGCTCCATGACTTTGATGAACACTGAAGCTTTCTTT. It specifies CASSSMTLMNTEAFF.

This chain links TRBV18 with TRBJ1-4; D possibly corresponds to TRBD1 (5 bases). The V end was cut by 0 bases, the J end by 7 bases, with 15 bases between. The CDR3 sequence is 16 residues long. From germline, CDR1 is KGHSH and CDR2 LQKENI. CDR3 in amino acids: CASSPPLGREREKLFF. In DNA, the CDR3 is TGTGCCAGCTCACCACCCCTGGGCAGGGAACGTGAAAAACTGTTTTTT.

The chain couples TRBV29-1 to TRBJ1-3; 7 bases are shared with TRBD1. Germline values: CDR1 SQVTM, CDR2 ANQGSEA. With V trimmed by 7 bases and J by 3 bases, 6 bases remained unmatched. The length of the CDR3 is 13 residues. CDR3 DNA sequence: TGCAGCGCCCGTCAGGGGGGTGGAAACACCATATATTTT. Encoded protein: CSARQGGGNTIYF.

CDR3 nucleotides: TGTGCCAGCAGCGTCCTAGGGGTGAACACTGAAGCTTTCTTT. Its protein product is CASSVLGVNTEAFF. The V gene is TRBV9, the J gene TRBJ1-1; possible D gene TRBD1, 5 bases. V was shortened by 2 bases and J by 0 bases, with 8 bases between the two germline ends. The CDR3 has 14 amino acids. Germline V gene lookup returns CDR1 SGDLS and CDR2 YYNGEE.

Concerning this clone: Sequence at one end of the junction differs from germline and may be a read error. The chain employs TRBV6-1 and TRBJ2-1, with TRBD1 matching 10 bases. Germline lookup yields CDR1 MNHNS and CDR2 SASEGT. CDR3 length: 15 amino acids. In DNA form, the CDR3 reads TGTGCCAGCAGGGAAGGGACAGGGGAATTCAATGAGCAGTTCTTC. Amino acids: CASREGTGEFNEQFF.

V usage is TRBV7-2 and J usage is TRBJ2-1; 9 positions match TRBD2. Germline CDR1 and CDR2: SGHTA and FQGNSA. The CDR3 is made up of 15 amino acids. V lost 7 bases to trimming and J lost 12 bases; unmatched junction nucleotides: 16. DNA of the CDR3: TGTGCCAGCACCGAGACTAGCGGAATTTCCGGCGGGCAGTTCTTC. Protein: CASTETSGISGGQFF.